Included here is one TCR beta chain sequence, with context. The source of the sample is a study of technical replicates of blood from four donors. The CDR3 runs to 15 residues. Per germline, CDR1 MGHRA and CDR2 YSYEKL. V lost 5 bases, J lost 7 bases, and 8 bases stayed unmatched. Sequencing used immunoSEQ multiplex PCR; TCRdb keeps in-frame clones, though not all of them. This sample carries about 94,000 clones, more than 90% of them seen once, and the ten largest clones take around 0.24%. Material for sequencing was T cells isolated from PBMCs. The source is a human donor in good health. The chain employs TRBV4-1 and TRBJ2-1; 10 positions agree with TRBD2. CDR3 sequence reads: CASSRTSGIGNEQFF. DNA of the CDR3: TGCGCCAGCAGCAGAACTAGCGGGATAGGTAATGAGCAGTTCTTC.